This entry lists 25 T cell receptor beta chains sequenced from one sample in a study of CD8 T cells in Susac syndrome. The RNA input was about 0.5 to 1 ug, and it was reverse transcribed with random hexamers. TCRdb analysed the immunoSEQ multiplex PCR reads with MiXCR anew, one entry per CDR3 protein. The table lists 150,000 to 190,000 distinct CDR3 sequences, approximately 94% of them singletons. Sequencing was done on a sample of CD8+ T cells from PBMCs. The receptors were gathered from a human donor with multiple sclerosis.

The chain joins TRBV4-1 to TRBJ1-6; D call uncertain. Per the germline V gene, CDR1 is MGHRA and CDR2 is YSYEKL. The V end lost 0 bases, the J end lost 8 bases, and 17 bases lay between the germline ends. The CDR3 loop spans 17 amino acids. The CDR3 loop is CASSQDGNTNRDSPLHF. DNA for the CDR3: TGCGCCAGCAGCCAAGATGGAAACACCAATAGGGATTCACCCCTCCACTTT.

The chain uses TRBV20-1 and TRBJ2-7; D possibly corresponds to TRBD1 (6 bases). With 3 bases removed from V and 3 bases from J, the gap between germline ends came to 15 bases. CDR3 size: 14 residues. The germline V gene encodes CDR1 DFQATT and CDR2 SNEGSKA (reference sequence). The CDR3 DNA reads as TGCAGTGCTAGGAAGAGGGACACCAACTACGAGCAGTACTTC. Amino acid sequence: CSARKRDTNYEQYF.

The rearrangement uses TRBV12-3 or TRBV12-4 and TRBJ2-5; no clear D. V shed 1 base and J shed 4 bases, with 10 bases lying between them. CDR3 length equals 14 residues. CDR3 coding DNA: TGTGCCAGCAGTTTAGGCCCCTCACTAGAGACCCAGTACTTC. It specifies CASSLGPSLETQYF.

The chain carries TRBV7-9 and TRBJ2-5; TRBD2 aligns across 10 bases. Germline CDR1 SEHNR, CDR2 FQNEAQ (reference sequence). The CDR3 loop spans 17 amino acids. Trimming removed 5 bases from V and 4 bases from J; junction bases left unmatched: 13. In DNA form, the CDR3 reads TGTGCCAGCAGCGGCGTTTCGAGCGGGGGGGCCGGAGAGACCCAGTACTTC. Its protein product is CASSGVSSGGAGETQYF. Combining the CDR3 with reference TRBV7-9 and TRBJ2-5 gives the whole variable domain DTGVSQNPRHKITKRGQNVTFRCDPISEHNRLYWYRQTLGQGPEFLTYFQNEAQLEKSRLLSDRFSAERPKGSFSTLEIQRTEQGDSAMYLCASSGVSSGGAGETQYFGPGTRLLVL.

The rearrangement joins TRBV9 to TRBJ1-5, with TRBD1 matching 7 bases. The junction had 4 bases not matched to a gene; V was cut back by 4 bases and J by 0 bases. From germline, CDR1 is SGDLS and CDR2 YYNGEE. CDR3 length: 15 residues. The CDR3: CASSLGTDSNQPQHF. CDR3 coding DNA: TGTGCCAGCAGCCTAGGGACAGATAGCAATCAGCCCCAGCATTTT.

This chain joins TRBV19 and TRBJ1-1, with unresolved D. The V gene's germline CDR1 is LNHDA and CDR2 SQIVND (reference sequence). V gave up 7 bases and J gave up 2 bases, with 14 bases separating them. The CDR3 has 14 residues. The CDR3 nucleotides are TGTGCCAGTACCGACGGACGGCCCAACACTGAAGCTTTCTTT. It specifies CASTDGRPNTEAFF.

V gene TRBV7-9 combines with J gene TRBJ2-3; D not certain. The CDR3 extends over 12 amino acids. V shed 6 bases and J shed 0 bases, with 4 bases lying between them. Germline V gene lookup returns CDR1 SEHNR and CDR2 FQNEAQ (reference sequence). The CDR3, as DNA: TGTGCCAGCAGGGTTAGCACAGATACGCAGTATTTT. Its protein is CASRVSTDTQYF.

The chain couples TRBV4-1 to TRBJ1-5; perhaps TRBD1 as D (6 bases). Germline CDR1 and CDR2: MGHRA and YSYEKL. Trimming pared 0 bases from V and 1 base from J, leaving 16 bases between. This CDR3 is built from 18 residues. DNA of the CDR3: TGCGCCAGCAGCCAAGAGGGCCCAGGGGTCTGGAGCAATCAGCCCCAGCATTTT. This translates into CASSQEGPGVWSNQPQHF.

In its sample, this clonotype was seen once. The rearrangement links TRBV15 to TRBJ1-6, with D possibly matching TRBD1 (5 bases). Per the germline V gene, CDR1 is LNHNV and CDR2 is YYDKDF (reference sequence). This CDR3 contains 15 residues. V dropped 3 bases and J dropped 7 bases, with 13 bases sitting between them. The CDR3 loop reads CATSRVDSSNSPLHF. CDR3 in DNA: TGTGCCACCAGCAGGGTCGACAGTTCCAATTCACCCCTCCACTTT.

The CDR3 nucleotides read TGTGCCAGCAGTTACTATCAGGGGAATGAGCAGTTCTTC. Its translation is CASSYYQGNEQFF. The rearrangement links TRBV6-2 or TRBV6-3 to TRBJ2-1, with D tentatively TRBD1 (6 bases). Trimming removed 1 base from V and 7 bases from J, with 8 bases in between. Germline loops: CDR1 MNHEY, CDR2 SVGEGT. The CDR3 is 13 amino acids.

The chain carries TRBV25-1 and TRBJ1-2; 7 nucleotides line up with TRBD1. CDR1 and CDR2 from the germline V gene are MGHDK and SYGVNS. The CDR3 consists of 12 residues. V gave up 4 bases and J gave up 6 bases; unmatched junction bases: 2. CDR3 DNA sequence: TGTGCCAGCAGTGGAGGGACAGATGGCTACACCTTC. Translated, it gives CASSGGTDGYTF.

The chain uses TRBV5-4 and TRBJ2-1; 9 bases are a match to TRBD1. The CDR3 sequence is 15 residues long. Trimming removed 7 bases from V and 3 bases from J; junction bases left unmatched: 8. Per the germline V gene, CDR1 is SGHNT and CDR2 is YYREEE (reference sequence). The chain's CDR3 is CASGSDRGFYNEQFF. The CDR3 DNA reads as TGTGCCAGCGGATCGGACAGGGGATTCTACAATGAGCAGTTCTTC.

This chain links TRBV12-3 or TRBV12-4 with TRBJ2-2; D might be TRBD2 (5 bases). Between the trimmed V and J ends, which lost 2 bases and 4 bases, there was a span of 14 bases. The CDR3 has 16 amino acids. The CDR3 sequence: CASSLYSPTTTGELFF. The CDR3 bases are TGTGCCAGCAGTTTATACTCCCCGACTACCACCGGGGAGCTGTTTTTT.

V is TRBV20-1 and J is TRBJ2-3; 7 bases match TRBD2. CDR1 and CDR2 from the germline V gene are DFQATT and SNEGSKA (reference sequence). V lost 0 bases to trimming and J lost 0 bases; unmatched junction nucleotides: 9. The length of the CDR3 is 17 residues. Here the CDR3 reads CSARDRGGGWSTDTQYF. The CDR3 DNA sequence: TGCAGTGCTAGAGACCGGGGCGGGGGATGGAGCACAGATACGCAGTATTTT.

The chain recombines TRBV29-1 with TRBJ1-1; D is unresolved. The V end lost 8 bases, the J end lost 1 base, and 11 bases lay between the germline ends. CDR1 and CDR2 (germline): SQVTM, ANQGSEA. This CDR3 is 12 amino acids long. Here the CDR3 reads CSTLAANTEAFF. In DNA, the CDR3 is TGCAGCACCCTAGCGGCGAACACTGAAGCTTTCTTT.

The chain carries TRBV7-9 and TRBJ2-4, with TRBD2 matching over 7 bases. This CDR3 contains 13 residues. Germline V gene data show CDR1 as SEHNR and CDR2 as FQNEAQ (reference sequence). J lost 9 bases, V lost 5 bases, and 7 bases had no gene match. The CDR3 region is CASSGPWEGIQYF. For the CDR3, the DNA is TGTGCCAGCAGCGGACCCTGGGAGGGCATTCAGTACTTC.

The CDR3 reads CASSGGAEAFF. In DNA, the CDR3 is TGTGCCAGCAGTGGGGGAGCTGAAGCTTTCTTT. This chain joins TRBV7-9 and TRBJ1-1; perhaps TRBD1 as D (5 bases). The CDR3 runs to 11 residues. In germline, CDR1 is SEHNR, CDR2 FQNEAQ (reference sequence). The V and J ends lost 6 bases and 6 bases respectively, with 8 bases between them.

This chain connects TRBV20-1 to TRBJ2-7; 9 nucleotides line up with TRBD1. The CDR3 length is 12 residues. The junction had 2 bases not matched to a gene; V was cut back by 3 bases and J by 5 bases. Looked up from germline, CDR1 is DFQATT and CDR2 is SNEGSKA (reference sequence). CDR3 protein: CSARGTGNEQYF. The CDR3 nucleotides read TGCAGTGCTAGGGGGACAGGGAACGAGCAGTACTTC.

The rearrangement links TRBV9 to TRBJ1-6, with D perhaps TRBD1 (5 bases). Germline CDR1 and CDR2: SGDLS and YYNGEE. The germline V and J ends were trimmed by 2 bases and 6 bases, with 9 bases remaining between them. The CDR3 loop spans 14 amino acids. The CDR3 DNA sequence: TGTGCCAGCAGCGTTGGGGGATCTAATTCACCCCTCCACTTT. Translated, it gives CASSVGGSNSPLHF.

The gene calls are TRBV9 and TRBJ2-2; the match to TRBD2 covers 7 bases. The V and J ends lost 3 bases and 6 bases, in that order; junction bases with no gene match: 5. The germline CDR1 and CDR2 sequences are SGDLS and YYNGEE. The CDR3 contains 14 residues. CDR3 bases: TGTGCCAGCAGCGCCCAGGGAGGGGCCGGGGAGCTGTTTTTT. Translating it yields CASSAQGGAGELFF.

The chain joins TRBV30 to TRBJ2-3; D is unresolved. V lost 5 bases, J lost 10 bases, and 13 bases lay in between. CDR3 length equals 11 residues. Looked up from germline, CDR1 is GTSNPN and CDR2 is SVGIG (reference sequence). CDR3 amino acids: CAWAAPDSQYF. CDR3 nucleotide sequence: TGTGCCTGGGCCGCCCCCGACTCGCAGTATTTT.

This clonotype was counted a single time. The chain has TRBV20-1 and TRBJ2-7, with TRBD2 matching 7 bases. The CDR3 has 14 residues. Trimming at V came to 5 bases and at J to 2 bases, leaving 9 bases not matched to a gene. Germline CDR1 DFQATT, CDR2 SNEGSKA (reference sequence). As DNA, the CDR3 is TGCAGTGCTTCGAGACTAGCCGACGCCTACGAGCAGTACTTC. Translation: CSASRLADAYEQYF.

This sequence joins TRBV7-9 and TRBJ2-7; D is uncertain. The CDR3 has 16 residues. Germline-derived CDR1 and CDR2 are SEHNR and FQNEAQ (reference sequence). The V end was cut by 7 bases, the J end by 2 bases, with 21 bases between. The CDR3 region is CASTPPTRTQAYEQYF. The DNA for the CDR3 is TGTGCCAGCACCCCGCCCACCCGGACCCAGGCCTACGAGCAGTACTTC. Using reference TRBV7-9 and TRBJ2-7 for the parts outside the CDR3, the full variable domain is DTGVSQNPRHKITKRGQNVTFRCDPISEHNRLYWYRQTLGQGPEFLTYFQNEAQLEKSRLLSDRFSAERPKGSFSTLEIQRTEQGDSAMYLCASTPPTRTQAYEQYFGPGTRLTVT.

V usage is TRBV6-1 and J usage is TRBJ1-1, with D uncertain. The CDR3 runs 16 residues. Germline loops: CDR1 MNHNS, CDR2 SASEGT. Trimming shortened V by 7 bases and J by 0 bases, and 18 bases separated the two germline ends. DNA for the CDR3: TGTGCCAGCAATGTCGGGCAGACCCTTATGAACACTGAAGCTTTCTTT. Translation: CASNVGQTLMNTEAFF.

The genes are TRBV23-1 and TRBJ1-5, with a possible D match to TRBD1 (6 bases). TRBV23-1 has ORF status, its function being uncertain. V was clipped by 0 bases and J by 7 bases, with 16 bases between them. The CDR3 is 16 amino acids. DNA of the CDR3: TGCGCCAGCAGTCAATCGGGCGGGGGCTCGGAGCAGCCCCAGCATTTT. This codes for CASSQSGGGSEQPQHF.